This TCR beta chain was obtained from a study of T cells in Graves' hyperthyroidism and ophthalmopathy. General study points: Ophthalmopathy onset followed model prediction by a median roughly 6.5 months. Within blood appeared most thyroid clonotypes that had expanded above 0.001.

A word on this clonotype: Antigen unknown. The final CDR3 position lacks the conserved phenylalanine or tryptophan, pointing to a likely read error.

Newly diagnosed hyperthyroidism patients aged 18 to 65 years had disease lasting under 2 months. The diagnoses drew upon clinical symptoms, serum thyroxine and TRAb, thyroid ultrasound and orbital computed tomography. Germline CDR1 is MNHEY and CDR2 is SVGAGI. The CDR3 has 14 amino acids. Trimming took off 4 bases at V and 7 bases at J, with 14 bases between the two ends. Amplification yielded TCR beta CDR3 regions, with RNA transcripts as the source. Primed by the HTBI set, a first-round RT-PCR was run on the TCR CDR3. One entry per CDR3 protein results from TCRdb running MiXCR on the multiplex PCR reads. Among 350,000 or so distinct CDR3 sequences listed, roughly 17% were seen once.

The chain has TRBV6-5 and TRBJ1-5; no definite D call. The receptor was isolated from a woman aged 25-40 years with Graves' hyperthyroidism that later progressed to Graves' ophthalmopathy. The sample taken for sequencing was blood. This CDR3 reads CASSLDGSKQPQHL. In DNA, the CDR3 is TGTGCCAGCAGTTTGGACGGATCGAAGCAGCCCCAGCATCTT.